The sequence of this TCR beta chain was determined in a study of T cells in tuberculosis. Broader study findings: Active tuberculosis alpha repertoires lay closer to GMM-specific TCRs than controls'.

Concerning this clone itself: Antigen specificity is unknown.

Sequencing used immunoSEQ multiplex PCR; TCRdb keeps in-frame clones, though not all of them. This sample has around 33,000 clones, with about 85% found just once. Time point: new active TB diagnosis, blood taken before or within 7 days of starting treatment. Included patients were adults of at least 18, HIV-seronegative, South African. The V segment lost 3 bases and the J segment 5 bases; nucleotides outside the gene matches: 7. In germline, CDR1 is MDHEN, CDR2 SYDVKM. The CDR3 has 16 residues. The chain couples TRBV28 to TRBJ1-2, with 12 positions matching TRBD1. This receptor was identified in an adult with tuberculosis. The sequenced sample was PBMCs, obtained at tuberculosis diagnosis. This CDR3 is CASSFSGTGGQYGYTF. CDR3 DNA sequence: TGTGCCAGCAGTTTTTCGGGGACAGGGGGCCAATATGGCTACACCTTC.